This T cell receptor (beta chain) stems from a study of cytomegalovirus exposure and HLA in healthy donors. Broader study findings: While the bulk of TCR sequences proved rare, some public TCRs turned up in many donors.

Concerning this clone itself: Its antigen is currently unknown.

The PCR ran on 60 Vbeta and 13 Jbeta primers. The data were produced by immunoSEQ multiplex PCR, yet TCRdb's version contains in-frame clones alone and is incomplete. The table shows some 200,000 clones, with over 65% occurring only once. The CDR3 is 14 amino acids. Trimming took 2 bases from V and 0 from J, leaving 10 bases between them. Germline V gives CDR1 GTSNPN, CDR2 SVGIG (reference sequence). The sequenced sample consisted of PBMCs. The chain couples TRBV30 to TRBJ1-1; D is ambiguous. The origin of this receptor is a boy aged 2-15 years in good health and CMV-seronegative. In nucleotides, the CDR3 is TGTGCCTGGAGTCTTCACCTAATGAACACTGAAGCTTTCTTT. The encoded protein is CAWSLHLMNTEAFF.